One sample yielded the 9 T cell receptor beta chains listed below, sequenced in a study of T-cell reconstitution after alpha-beta-depleted transplantation in children (dated by TCRdb to 2016 to 2017). Reading the label with the study, this specimen's treatment or condition is: allogeneic hematopoietic cell transplantation with graft depleted of TCRalphabeta T cells and CD19 B cells. Library generation was performed with PCR. TCRdb records Illumina HiSeq 2500 as the sequencer. TCR libraries were prepared with molecular barcoding, using unique molecular identifiers to normalize TCRbeta repertoire quantification. TCRdb cleaned the public reads at Q25 with fastp, built clones with MiXCR and kept in-frame beta chains. Identical CDR3 protein sequences are pooled into one entry, listed with their most common genes and DNA. Present in this sample are more than 100,000 distinct CDR3 sequences, 20% to 25% of which were seen just once. The ten largest account for about 10% of the sample.

The material was PBMCs, mostly from graft donor cells, obtained 180 days after TCRalphabeta/CD19-depleted stem cell transplant. These receptor sequences come from a male patient aged 2 to 10 who had a stem cell transplant for chronic granulomatous disease, so the T cells may come from the graft donor.

The rearrangement links TRBV7-2 to TRBJ1-6; the D gene is possibly TRBD1 (5 bases). The CDR3 length is 16 residues. The V end was cut by 3 bases, the J end by 0 bases, with 9 bases between. Germline CDR1 is SGHTA and CDR2 is FQGNSA. Here the CDR3 DNA reads TGTGCCAGCAGCTTCGACAGAAGCTCCTATAATTCACCCCTCCACTTT. Amino acid sequence: CASSFDRSSYNSPLHF.

This clonotype was counted at least ten times. The chain employs TRBV29-1 and TRBJ2-7, with D possibly matching TRBD1 (6 bases). The CDR3 totals 15 residues. Germline CDR1 reads SQVTM; CDR2 reads ANQGSEA. V lost 2 bases and J 2 bases, leaving 16 bases between the germline ends. This CDR3 reads CSVELQGTPTYEQYF. CDR3 sequence (DNA): TGCAGCGTTGAATTGCAGGGGACGCCAACCTACGAGCAGTACTTC.

This clonotype has a handful of counts. This chain uses TRBV7-9 with TRBJ2-1; a weak D match, TRBD2 (6 bases). Germline-derived CDR1 and CDR2 are SEHNR and FQNEAQ (reference sequence). This CDR3 is 15 amino acids long. Trimming pared 4 bases from V and 7 bases from J, leaving 17 bases between. The CDR3 loop reads CASSSLPGVRNEQFF. CDR3 bases: TGTGCCAGCAGCTCCCTCCCGGGAGTTAGGAATGAGCAGTTCTTC.

The chain couples TRBV20-1 to TRBJ1-1, with TRBD1 identical over 7 bases. The junction had 10 bases not matched to a gene; V was cut back by 1 base and J by 2 bases. Germline V gene data show CDR1 as DFQATT and CDR2 as SNEGSKA (reference sequence). This CDR3 has 16 amino acids. The CDR3 coding sequence is TGCAGTGCTAGAGGGCTTTTGGGACAGCATAACACTGAAGCTTTCTTT. Translated: CSARGLLGQHNTEAFF.

This clonotype has a count of ten or more. The chain joins TRBV2 to TRBJ1-2; the D gene is possibly TRBD1 (6 bases). Germline V lookup: CDR1 SNHLY, CDR2 FYNNEI. The CDR3 runs 13 residues. V was cut by 8 bases and J by 3 bases, with 13 bases left in between. The CDR3 spells CASGGAGYYGYTF. The DNA of the CDR3 is TGTGCCAGCGGGGGGGCAGGGTACTATGGCTACACCTTC.

There are many counts of this clonotype. The chain carries TRBV20-1 and TRBJ1-1; D is ambiguous. The V gene lost 6 bases and the J gene lost 1 base, with 12 bases spanning the gap. This CDR3 region has 13 residues. CDR1 and CDR2 (germline): DFQATT, SNEGSKA (reference sequence). The CDR3 DNA reads TGCAGTGCCGCCCCCGGGAAGAACACTGAAGCTTTCTTT. It specifies CSAAPGKNTEAFF.

This clonotype turned up a few times. The chain combines TRBV13 with TRBJ2-1, with TRBD2 matching over 10 bases. Trimming cost V 0 bases and J 1 base; bases outside gene matches: 6. This CDR3 is built from 18 residues. Germline V CDR1 and CDR2: PRHDT, FYEKMQ (reference sequence). The CDR3 sequence is CASSLGLAGVRSYNEQFF. The DNA of the CDR3 is TGTGCCAGCAGCTTAGGGCTAGCGGGAGTGAGGTCCTACAATGAGCAGTTCTTC.

This clonotype was counted between two and nine times. The chain combines TRBV29-1 with TRBJ1-2; TRBD1 matches 7 bases. Germline V CDR1 and CDR2: SQVTM, ANQGSEA. This CDR3 contains 14 residues. V lost 6 bases to trimming and J lost 3 bases; unmatched junction nucleotides: 10. The CDR3 DNA sequence: TGCAGCGTCCCCGATACAGGGGATCACTATGGCTACACCTTC. Its translation: CSVPDTGDHYGYTF.

This clonotype was seen at least ten times. CDR3: CASSLDPGNYEQYF. As DNA, the CDR3 is TGTGCCAGCAGCTTAGATCCAGGAAACTACGAGCAGTACTTC. This rearrangement joins TRBV7-2 to TRBJ2-7; D not resolved. V was clipped by 1 base and J by 3 bases, with 10 bases between them. CDR1 is SGHTA, CDR2 FQGNSA, per germline. The CDR3 totals 14 residues. The full variable domain, completed using reference TRBV7-2 and TRBJ2-7, is GAGVSQSPSNKVTEKGKDVELRCDPISGHTALYWYRQSLGQGLEFLIYFQGNSAPDKSGLPSDRFSAERTGGSVSTLTIQRTQQEDSAVYLCASSLDPGNYEQYFGPGTRLTVT.